This T cell receptor (beta chain) emerged from a study of cytomegalovirus exposure and HLA in healthy donors. Use of 60 Vbeta and 13 Jbeta primers characterized the PCR. The method was immunoSEQ multiplex PCR; TCRdb's version includes in-frame clones alone and lacks a portion of them. The table records roughly 100,000 clones, around 80% of them present only once. The CDR3 is 14 amino acids. Germline V gene data show CDR1 as MDHEN and CDR2 as SYDVKM. Trimming removed 10 bases from V and 1 base from J, with 16 bases in between. The sequence came from a woman aged 40 to 55 in good health and CMV-seronegative. The chain has TRBV28 and TRBJ1-1, with a possible D match to TRBD1 (5 bases). Sequenced sample: PBMCs. The CDR3 here is CATRRGPANTEAFF. CDR3 bases: TGTGCCACGAGGCGGGGCCCTGCGAACACTGAAGCTTTCTTT.